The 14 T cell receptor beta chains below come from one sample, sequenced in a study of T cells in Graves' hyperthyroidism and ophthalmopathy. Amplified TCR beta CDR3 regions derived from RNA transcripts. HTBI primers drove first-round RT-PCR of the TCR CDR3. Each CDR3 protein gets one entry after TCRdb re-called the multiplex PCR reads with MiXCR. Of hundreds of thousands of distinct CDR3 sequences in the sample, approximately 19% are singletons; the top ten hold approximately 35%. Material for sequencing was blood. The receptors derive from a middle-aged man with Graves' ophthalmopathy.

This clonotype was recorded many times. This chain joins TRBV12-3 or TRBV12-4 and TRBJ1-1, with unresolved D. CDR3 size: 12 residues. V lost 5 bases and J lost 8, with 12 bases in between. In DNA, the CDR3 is TGTGCCAGCAGTCTACCGTACTTAGAAGCTTTCTTT. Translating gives CASSLPYLEAFF.

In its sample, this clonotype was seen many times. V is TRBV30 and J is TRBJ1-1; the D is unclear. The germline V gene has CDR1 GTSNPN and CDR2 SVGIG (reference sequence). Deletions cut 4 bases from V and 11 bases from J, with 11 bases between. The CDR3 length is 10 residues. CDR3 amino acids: CAWIGILAFF. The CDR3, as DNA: TGTGCCTGGATCGGAATATTGGCTTTCTTT.

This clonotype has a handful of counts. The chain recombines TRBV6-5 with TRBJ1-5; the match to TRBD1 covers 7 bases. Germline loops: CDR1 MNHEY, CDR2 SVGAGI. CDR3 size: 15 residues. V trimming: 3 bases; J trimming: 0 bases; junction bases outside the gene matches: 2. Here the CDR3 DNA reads TGTGCCAGCAGTTATCGACAGGGTAGCAATCAGCCCCAGCATTTT. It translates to CASSYRQGSNQPQHF.

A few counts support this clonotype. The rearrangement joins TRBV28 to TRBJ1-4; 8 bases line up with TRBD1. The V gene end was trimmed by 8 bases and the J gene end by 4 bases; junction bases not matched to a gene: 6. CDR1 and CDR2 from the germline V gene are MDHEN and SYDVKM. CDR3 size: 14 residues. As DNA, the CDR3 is TGTGCCAGCGGACTACAGGGGGGTAATGAAAAACTGTTTTTT. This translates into CASGLQGGNEKLFF.

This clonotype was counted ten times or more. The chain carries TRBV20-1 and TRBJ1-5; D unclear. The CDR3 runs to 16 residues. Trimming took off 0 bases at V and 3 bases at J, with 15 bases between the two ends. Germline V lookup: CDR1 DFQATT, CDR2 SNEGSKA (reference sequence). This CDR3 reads CSARDSMGSSNQPQHF. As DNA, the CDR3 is TGCAGTGCTAGAGATTCGATGGGCAGTTCCAATCAGCCCCAGCATTTT.

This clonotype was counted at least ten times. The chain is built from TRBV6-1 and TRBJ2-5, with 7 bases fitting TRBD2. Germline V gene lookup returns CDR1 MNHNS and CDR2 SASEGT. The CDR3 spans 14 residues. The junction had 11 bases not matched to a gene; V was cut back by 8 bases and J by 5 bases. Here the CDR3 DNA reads TGTGCCAGCGGAAAAACCGCGCGGGGGGAGACCCAGTACTTC. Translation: CASGKTARGETQYF.

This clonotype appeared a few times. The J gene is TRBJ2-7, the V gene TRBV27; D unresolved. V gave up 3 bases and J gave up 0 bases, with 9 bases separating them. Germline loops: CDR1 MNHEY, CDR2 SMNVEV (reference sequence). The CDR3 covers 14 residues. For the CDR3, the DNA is TGTGCCAGCAGTTTTGTTGGATACTCCTACGAGCAGTACTTC. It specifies CASSFVGYSYEQYF.

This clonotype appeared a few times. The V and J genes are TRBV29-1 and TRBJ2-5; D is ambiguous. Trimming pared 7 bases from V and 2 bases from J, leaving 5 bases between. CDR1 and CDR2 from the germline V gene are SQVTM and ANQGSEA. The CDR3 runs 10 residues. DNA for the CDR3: TGCAGCGCTCAACAAGAGACCCAGTACTTC. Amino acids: CSAQQETQYF.

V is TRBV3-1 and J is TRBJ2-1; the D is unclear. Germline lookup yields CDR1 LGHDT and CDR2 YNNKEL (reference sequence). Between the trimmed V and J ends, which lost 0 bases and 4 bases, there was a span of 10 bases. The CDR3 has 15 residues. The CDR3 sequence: CASSQEPNEYNEQFF. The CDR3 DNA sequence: TGTGCCAGCAGCCAAGAACCAAACGAATACAATGAGCAGTTCTTC.

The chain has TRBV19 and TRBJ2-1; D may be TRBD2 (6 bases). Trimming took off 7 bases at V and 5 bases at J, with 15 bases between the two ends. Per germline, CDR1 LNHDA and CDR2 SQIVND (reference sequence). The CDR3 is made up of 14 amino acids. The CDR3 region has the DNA TGTGCCAGTAAAGGCGGGACGGTTGACAATGAGCAGTTCTTC. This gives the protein CASKGGTVDNEQFF. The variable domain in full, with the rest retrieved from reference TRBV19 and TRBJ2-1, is DGGITQSPKYLFRKEGQNVTLSCEQNLNHDAMYWYRQDPGQGLRLIYYSQIVNDFQKGDIAEGYSVSREKKESFPLTVTSAQKNPTAFYLCASKGGTVDNEQFFGPGTRLTVL.

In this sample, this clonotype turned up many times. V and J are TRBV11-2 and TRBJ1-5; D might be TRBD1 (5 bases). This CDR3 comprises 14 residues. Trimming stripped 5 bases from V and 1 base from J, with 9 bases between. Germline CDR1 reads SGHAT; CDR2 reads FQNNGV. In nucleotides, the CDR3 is TGTGCCAGCAGCGCGACAGCCAGCAATCAGCCCCAGCATTTT. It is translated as CASSATASNQPQHF. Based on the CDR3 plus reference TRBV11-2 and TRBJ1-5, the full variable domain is EAGVAQSPRYKIIEKRQSVAFWCNPISGHATLYWYQQILGQGPKLLIQFQNNGVVDDSQLPKDRFSAERLKGVDSTLKIQPAKLEDSAVYLCASSATASNQPQHFGDGTRLSIL.

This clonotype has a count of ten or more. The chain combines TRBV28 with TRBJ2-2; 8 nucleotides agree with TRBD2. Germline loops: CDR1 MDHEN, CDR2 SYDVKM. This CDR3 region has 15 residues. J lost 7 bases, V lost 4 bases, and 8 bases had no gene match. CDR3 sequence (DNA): TGTGCCAGCAGTTATACTCTAGCGGGCGACGGGGAGCTGTTTTTT. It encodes CASSYTLAGDGELFF.

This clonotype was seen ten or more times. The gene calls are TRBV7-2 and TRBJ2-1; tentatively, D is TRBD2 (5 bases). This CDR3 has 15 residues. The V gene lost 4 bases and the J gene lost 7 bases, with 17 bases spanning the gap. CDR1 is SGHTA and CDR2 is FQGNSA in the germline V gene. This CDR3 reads CASSYSARERNEQFF. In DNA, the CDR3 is TGTGCCAGCAGCTATAGCGCAAGGGAGCGGAATGAGCAGTTCTTC.

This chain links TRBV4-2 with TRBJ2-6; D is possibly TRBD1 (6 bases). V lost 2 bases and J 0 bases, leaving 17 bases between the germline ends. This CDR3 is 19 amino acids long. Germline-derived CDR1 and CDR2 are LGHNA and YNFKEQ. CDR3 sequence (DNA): TGTGCCAGCAGCCAAAGATCCAGGACAGCCACCTCTGGGGCCAACGTCCTGACTTTC. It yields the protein CASSQRSRTATSGANVLTF.